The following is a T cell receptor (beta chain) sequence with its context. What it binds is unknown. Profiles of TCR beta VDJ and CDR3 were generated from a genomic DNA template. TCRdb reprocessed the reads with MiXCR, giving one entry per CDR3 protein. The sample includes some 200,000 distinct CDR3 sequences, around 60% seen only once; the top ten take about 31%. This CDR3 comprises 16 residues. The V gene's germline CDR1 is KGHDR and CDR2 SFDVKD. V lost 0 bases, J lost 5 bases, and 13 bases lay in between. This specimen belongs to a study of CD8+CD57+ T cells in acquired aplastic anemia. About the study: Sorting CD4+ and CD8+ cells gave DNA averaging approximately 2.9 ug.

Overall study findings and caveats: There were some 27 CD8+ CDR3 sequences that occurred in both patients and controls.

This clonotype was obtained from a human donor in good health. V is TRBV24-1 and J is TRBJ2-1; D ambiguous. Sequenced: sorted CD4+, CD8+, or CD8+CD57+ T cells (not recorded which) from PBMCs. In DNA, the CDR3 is TGTGCCACCAGTGATTTGCAAAAGACTGGGAACAATGAGCAGTTCTTC. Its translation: CATSDLQKTGNNEQFF.